This TCR beta chain was recorded in a study of post-analysis software for immune sequencing data. Study-level findings and limits: Patients used several TRBV segments, including TRBV5-6, TRBV5-1 and TRBV20-1, more often than controls.

Unique molecular identifiers were built into the TCR beta cDNA libraries. TCRdb called the PCR reads again in MiXCR, with one record for every CDR3 protein. Of about 540,000 distinct CDR3 sequences detected, less than 40% appear once; the ten largest clones hold 5% to 6%. Concerning this clonotype: The antigen is unknown.

Germline assignment: CDR1 DFQATT and CDR2 SNEGSKA (reference sequence). CDR3 length: 15 residues. The junction had 6 bases not matched to a gene; V was cut back by 1 base and J by 4 bases. This TCR was sampled from a girl aged 2-17 years with multiple sclerosis. The sequenced sample was blood. This rearrangement joins TRBV20-1 to TRBJ2-7, with TRBD2 identical over 11 bases. CDR3 in amino acids: CSARVPPSGGYEQYF. The CDR3 DNA follows: TGCAGTGCTAGAGTTCCGCCTAGCGGGGGGTACGAGCAGTACTTC.